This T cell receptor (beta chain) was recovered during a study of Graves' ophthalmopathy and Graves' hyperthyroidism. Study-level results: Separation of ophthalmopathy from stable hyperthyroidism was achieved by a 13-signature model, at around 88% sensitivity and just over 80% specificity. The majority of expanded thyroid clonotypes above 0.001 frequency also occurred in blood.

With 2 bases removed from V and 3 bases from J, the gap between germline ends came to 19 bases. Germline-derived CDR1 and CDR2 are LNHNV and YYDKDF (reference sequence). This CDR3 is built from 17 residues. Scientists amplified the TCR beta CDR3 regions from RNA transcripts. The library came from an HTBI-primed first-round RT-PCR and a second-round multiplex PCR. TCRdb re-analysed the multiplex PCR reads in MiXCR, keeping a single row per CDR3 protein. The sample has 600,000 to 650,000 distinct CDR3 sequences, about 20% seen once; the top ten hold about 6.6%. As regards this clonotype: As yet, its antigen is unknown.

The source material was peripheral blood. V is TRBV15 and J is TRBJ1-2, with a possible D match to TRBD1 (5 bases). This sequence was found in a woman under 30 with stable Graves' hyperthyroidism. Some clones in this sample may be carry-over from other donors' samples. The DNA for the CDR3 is TGTGCCACCAGCAGATTCTCCACCGGGACTTCGGACTATGGCTACACCTTC. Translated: CATSRFSTGTSDYGYTF.